Listed here is a single T cell receptor beta chain. The source of the sample is a study of cytomegalovirus exposure and HLA in healthy donors. It was with 60 Vbeta and 13 Jbeta primers that the PCR ran. Sequencing was performed with immunoSEQ multiplex PCR; in TCRdb, only in-frame clones are kept and a portion is missing. The sample lists under 55,000 clones; 73% were seen once. The CDR3 totals 11 residues. V dropped 6 bases and J dropped 4; count of bases not matched to a gene: 2. CDR1 and CDR2 (germline): DFQATT, SNEGSKA (reference sequence). This chain uses TRBV20-1 with TRBJ2-5; 7 bases are a match to TRBD1. The sequence was obtained from a man aged 18 to 30 in good health and CMV-seronegative. The material sequenced was PBMCs. The CDR3 spells CSARQGETQYF. Written as DNA, the CDR3 is TGCAGTGCCCGACAGGGAGAGACCCAGTACTTC.